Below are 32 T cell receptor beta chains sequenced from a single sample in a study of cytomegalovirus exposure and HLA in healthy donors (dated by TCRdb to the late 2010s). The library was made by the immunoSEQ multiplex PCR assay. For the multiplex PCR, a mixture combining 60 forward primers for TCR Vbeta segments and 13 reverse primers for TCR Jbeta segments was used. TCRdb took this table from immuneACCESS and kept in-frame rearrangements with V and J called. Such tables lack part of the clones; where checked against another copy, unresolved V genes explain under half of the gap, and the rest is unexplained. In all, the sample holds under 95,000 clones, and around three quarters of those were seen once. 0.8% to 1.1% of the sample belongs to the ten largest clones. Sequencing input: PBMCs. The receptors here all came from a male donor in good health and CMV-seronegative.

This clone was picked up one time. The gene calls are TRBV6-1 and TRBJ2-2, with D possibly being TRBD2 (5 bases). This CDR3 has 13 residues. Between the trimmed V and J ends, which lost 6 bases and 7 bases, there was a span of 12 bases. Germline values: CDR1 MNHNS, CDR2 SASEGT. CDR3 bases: TGTGCCAGCAGAGAGACTACAATCGGGGAGCTGTTTTTT. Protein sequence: CASRETTIGELFF.

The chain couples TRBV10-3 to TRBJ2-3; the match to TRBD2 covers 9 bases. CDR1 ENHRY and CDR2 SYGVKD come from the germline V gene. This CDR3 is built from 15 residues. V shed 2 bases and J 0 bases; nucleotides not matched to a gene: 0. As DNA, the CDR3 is TGTGCCATCAGTGAGGGACTAGCGAGCACAGATACGCAGTATTTT. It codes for CAISEGLASTDTQYF.

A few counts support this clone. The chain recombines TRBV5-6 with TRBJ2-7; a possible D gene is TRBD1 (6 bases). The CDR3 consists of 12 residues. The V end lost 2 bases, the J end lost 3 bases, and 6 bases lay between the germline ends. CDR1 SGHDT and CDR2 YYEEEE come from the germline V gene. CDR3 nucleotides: TGTGCCAGCAGCTTAGGGGGCTACGAGCAGTACTTC. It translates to CASSLGGYEQYF.

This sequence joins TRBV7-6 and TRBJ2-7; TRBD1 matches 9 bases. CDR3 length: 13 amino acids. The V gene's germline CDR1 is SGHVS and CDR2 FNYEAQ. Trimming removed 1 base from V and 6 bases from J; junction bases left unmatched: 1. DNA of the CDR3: TGTGCCAGCAGCTTAGGGGACAGGGTCGAGCAGTACTTC. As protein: CASSLGDRVEQYF.

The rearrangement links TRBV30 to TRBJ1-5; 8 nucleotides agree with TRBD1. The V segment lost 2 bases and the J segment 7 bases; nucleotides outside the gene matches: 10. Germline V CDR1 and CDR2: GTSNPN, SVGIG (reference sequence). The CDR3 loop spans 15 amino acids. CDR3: CAWSFQGALQQPQHF. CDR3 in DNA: TGTGCCTGGAGTTTCCAGGGGGCGCTTCAACAGCCCCAGCATTTT.

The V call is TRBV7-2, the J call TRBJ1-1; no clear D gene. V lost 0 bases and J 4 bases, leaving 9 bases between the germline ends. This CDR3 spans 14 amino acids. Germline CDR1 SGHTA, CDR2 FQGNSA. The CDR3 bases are TGTGCCAGCAGCTTAGCCGGTCTGTTCACTGAAGCTTTCTTT. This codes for CASSLAGLFTEAFF.

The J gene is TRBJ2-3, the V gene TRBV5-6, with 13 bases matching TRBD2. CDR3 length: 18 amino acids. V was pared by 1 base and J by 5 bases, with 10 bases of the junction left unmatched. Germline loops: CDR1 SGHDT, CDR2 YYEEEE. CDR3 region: CASSLTSGRVFDIDTQYF. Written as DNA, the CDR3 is TGTGCCAGCAGCTTGACTAGCGGGAGGGTTTTCGACATAGATACGCAGTATTTT.

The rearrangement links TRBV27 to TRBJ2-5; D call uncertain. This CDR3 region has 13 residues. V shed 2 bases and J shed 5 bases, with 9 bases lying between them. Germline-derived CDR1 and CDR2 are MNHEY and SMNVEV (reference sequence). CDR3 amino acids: CASSLRCMETQYF. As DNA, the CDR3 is TGTGCCAGCAGTTTACGGTGTATGGAGACCCAGTACTTC.

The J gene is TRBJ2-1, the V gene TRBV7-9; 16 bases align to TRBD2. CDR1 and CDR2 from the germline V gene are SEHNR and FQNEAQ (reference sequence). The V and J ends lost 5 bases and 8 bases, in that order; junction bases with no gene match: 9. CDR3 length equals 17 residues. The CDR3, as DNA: TGTGCCAGCAGCCCTCCGGGACTAGCGGGGGGGCTATATGAGCAGTTCTTC. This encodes CASSPPGLAGGLYEQFF.

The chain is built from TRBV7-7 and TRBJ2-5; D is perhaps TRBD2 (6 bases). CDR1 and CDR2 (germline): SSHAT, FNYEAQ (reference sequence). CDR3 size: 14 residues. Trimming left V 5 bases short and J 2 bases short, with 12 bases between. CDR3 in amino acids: CASSHRLGQETQYF. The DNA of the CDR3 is TGTGCCAGCAGCCATAGACTAGGTCAAGAGACCCAGTACTTC. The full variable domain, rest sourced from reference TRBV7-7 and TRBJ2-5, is GAGVSQSPRYKVTKRGQDVTLRCDPISSHATLYWYQQALGQGPEFLTYFNYEAQPDKSGLPSDRFSAERPEGSISTLTIQRTEQRDSAMYRCASSHRLGQETQYFGPGTRLLVL.

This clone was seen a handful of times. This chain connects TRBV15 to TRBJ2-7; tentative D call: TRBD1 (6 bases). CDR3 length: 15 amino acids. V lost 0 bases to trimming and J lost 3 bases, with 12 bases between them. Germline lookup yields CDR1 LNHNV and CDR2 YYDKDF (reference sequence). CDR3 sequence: CATSRDRARGYEQYF. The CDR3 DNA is TGTGCCACCAGCAGAGATCGCGCCAGGGGCTACGAGCAGTACTTC.

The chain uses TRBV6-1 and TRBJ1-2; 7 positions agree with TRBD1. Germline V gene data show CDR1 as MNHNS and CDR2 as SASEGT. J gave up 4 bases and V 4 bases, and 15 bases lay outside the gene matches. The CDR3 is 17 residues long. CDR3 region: CASSATGTVALVYGYTF. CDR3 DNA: TGTGCCAGCAGTGCTACCGGGACAGTGGCACTTGTCTATGGCTACACCTTC.

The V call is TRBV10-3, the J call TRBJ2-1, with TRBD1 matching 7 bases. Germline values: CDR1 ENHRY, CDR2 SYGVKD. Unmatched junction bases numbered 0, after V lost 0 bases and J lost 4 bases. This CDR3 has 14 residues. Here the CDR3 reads CAISESTGYNEQFF. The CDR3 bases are TGTGCCATCAGTGAGTCGACAGGGTACAATGAGCAGTTCTTC.

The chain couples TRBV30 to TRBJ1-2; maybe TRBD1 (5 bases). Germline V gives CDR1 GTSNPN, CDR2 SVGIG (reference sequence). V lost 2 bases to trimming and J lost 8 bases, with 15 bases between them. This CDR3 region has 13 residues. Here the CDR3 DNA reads TGTGCCTGGAGTTATGAAAGGGGCGGCGGCTACACCTTC. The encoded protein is CAWSYERGGGYTF.

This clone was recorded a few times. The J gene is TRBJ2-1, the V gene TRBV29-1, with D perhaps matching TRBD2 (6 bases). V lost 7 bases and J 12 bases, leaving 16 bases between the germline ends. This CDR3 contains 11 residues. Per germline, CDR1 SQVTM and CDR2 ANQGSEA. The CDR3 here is CSGGDPYLQFF. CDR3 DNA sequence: TGCAGCGGGGGGGATCCGTACTTGCAGTTCTTC.

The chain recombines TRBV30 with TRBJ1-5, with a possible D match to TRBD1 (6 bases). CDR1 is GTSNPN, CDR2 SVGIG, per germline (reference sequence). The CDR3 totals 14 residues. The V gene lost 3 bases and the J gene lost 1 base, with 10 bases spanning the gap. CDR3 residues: CAWREQGSNQPQHF. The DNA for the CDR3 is TGTGCCTGGAGGGAACAGGGCAGCAATCAGCCCCAGCATTTT.

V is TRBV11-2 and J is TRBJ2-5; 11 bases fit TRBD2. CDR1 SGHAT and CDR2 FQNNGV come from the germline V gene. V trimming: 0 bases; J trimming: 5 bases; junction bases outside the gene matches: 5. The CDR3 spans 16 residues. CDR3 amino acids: CASSLDRLAGMETQYF. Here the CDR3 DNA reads TGTGCCAGCAGCTTAGATAGACTAGCGGGAATGGAGACCCAGTACTTC.

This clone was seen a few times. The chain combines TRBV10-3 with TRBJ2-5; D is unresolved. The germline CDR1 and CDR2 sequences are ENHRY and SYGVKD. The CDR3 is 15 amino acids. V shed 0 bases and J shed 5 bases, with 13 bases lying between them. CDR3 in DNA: TGTGCCATCAGTGAGTCAGACTCCCTTGGCGAGACCCAGTACTTC. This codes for CAISESDSLGETQYF.

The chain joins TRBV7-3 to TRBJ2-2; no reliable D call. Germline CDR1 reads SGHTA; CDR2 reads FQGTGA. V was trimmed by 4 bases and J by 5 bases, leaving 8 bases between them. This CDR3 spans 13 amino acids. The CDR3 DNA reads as TGTGCCAGCAGCTCTAAGGAGACCGGGGAGCTGTTTTTT. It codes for CASSSKETGELFF.

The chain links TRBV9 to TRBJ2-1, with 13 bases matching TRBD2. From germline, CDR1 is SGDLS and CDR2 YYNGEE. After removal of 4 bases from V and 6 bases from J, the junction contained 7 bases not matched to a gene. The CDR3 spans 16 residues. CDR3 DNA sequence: TGTGCCAGCAGCACCTCCGGGACTAGCGGGATCAATGAGCAGTTCTTC. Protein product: CASSTSGTSGINEQFF. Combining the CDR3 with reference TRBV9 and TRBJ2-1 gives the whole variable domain DSGVTQTPKHLITATGQRVTLRCSPRSGDLSVYWYQQSLDQGLQFLIQYYNGEERAKGNILERFSAQQFPDLHSELNLSSLELGDSALYFCASSTSGTSGINEQFFGPGTRLTVL.

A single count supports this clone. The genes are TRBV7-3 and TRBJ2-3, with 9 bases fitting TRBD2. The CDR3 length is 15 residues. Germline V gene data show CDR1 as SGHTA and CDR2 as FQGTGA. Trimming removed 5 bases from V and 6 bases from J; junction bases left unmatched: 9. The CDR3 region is CASSPLAGVADTQYF. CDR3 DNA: TGTGCCAGCAGCCCCTTAGCGGGAGTGGCGGATACGCAGTATTTT.

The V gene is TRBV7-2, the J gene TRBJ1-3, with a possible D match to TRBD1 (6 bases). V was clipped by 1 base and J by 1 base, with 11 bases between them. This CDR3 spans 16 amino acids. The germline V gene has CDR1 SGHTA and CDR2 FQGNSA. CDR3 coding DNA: TGTGCCAGCAGCTTAGAGGGGGTACGGTCTGGAAACACCATATATTTT. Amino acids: CASSLEGVRSGNTIYF.

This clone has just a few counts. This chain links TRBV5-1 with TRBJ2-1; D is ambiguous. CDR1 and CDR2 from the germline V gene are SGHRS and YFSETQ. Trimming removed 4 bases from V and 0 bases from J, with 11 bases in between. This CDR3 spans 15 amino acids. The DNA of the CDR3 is TGCGCCAGCAGCGCCGGGTCAAGCTCCTACAATGAGCAGTTCTTC. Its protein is CASSAGSSSYNEQFF.

CDR3 DNA sequence: TGTGCCAGCAGCTTAGACAGGGTGGGCACTGAAGCTTTCTTT. The encoded protein is CASSLDRVGTEAFF. The chain couples TRBV11-2 to TRBJ1-1, with a weak D call TRBD1 (5 bases). CDR1 is SGHAT, CDR2 FQNNGV, per germline. Between the trimmed V and J ends, which lost 0 bases and 4 bases, there was a span of 9 bases. This CDR3 is built from 14 residues.

The CDR3 protein is CASGTSRERGIGQFF. The CDR3, as DNA: TGTGCCAGTGGGACTAGTCGGGAAAGGGGGATTGGGCAGTTCTTC. The chain employs TRBV19 and TRBJ2-1; 8 bases are a match to TRBD2. The V gene's germline CDR1 is LNHDA and CDR2 SQIVND (reference sequence). The V and J ends lost 8 bases and 12 bases, in that order; junction bases with no gene match: 18. The CDR3 is 15 amino acids.

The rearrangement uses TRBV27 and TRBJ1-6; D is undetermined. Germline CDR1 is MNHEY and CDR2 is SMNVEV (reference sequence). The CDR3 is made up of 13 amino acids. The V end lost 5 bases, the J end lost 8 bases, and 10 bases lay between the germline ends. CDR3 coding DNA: TGTGCCAGCAGTCAAGGAGGGTATTCACCCCTCCACTTT. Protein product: CASSQGGYSPLHF.

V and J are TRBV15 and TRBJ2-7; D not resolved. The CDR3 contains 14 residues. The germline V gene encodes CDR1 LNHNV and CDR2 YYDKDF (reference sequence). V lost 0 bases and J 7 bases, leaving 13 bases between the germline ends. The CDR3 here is CATSRDLAREEQYF. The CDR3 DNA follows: TGTGCCACCAGCAGAGATCTCGCCCGCGAGGAGCAGTACTTC.

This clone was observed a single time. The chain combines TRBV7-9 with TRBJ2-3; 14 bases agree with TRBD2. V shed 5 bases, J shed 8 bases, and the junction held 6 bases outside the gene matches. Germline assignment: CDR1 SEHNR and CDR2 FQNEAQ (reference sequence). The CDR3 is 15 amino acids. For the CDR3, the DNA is TGTGCCAGCAGCGGCGGGACTAGCGGGGGTGGTACGCAGTATTTT. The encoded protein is CASSGGTSGGGTQYF.

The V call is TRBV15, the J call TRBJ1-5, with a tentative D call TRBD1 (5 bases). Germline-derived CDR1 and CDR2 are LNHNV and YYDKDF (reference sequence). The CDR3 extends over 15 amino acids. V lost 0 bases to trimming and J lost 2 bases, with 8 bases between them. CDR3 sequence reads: CATSRDRVGNQPQHF. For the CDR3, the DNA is TGTGCCACCAGCAGAGACAGGGTTGGCAATCAGCCCCAGCATTTT.

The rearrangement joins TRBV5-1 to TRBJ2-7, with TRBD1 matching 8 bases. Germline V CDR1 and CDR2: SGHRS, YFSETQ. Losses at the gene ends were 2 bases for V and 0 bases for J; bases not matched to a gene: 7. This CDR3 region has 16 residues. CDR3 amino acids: CASSLYGTGSSYEQYF. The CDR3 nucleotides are TGCGCCAGCAGCTTATATGGGACAGGTAGCTCCTACGAGCAGTACTTC.

CDR3 amino acids: CASSPAGRHIGYTF. CDR3 coding DNA: TGTGCCAGCAGCCCGGCGGGACGCCACATTGGCTACACCTTC. The chain joins TRBV27 to TRBJ1-2; a weak D match, TRBD1 (5 bases). The CDR3 totals 14 residues. Per germline, CDR1 MNHEY and CDR2 SMNVEV (reference sequence). The ends were cut back, 6 bases at V and 7 bases at J, with 18 bases in the middle.

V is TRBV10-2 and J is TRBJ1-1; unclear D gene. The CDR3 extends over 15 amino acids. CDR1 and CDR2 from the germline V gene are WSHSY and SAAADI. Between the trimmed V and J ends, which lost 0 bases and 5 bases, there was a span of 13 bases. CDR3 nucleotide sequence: TGCGCCAGCAGTGAGTCAGGCAGGTGGTGGACTGAAGCTTTCTTT. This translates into CASSESGRWWTEAFF.